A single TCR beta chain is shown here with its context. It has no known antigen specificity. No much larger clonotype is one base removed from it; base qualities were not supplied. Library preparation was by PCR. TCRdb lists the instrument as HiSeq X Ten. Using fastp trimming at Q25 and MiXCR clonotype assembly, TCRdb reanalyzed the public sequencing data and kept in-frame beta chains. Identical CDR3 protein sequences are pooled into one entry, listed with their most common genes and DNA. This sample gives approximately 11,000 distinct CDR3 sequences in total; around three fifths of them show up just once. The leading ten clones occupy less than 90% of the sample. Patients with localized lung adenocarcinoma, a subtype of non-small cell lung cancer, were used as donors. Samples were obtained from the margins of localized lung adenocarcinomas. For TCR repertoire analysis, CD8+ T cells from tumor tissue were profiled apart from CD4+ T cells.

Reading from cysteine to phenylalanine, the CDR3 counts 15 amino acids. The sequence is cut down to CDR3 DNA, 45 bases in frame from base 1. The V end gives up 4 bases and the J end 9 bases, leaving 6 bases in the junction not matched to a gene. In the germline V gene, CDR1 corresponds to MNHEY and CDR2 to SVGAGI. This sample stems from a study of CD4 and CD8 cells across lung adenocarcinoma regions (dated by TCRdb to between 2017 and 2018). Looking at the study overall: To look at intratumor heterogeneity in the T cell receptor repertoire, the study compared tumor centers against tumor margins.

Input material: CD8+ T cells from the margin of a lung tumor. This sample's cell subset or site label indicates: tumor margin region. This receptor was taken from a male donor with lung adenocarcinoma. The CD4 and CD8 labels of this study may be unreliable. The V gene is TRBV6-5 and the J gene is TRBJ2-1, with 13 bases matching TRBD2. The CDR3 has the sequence CASSSPGLAGPEQFF. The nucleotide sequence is TGTGCCAGCAGTTCTCCGGGACTAGCGGGACCTGAGCAGTTCTTC.